The T cell receptor beta chain under discussion was sequenced for a study of a mutant IDH1 vaccine in newly diagnosed glioma. The overall study: Former treatment meant radiotherapy, temozolomide, or both; the majority had gotten both. Study outcomes and limitations: Pseudoprogression appeared independent of alterations in top peripheral clonotypes.

The V and J ends lost 6 bases and 5 bases respectively, with 9 bases between them. Germline values: CDR1 MNHEY, CDR2 SVGAGI. This CDR3 has 12 residues. The time point denotes: baseline, week 1 (first vaccination visit). The treatment was: pre-vaccination baseline after standard-of-care therapy. About this clone itself: Its matching antigen is unknown.

TCRdb's table, derived via immunoSEQ multiplex PCR, lists solely in-frame clones and lacks some. In the table there are 55,000 to 70,000 clones, approximately 86% of which are singletons. Sample: PBMCs, taken from a glioma patient treated with radiotherapy, temozolomide or both. The chain couples TRBV6-5 to TRBJ2-3; D may be TRBD2 (5 bases). The sequence came from a man aged 25 to 40 with glioma. The CDR3 loop reads CASSSAGDTQYF. The DNA for the CDR3 is TGTGCCAGCAGCTCCGCGGGAGATACGCAGTATTTT.